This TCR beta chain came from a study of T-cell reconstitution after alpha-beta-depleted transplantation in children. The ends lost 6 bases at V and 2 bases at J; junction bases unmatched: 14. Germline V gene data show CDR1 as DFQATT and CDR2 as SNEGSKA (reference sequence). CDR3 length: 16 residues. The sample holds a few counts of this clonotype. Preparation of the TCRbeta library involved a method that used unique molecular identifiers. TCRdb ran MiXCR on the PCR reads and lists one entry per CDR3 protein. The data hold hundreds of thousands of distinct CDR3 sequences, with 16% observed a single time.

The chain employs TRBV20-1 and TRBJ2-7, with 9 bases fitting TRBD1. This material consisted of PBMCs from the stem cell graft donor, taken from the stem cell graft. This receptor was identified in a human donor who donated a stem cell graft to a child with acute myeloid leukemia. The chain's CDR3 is CSALAKPGTGTYEQYF. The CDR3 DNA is TGCAGTGCCTTAGCCAAGCCCGGGACAGGGACCTACGAGCAGTACTTC.